Below, 4 T cell receptor beta chains from the same sample are listed, as sequenced in a study of early T cells in non-severe SARS-CoV-2 infection. Using its own MiXCR run on the 5' RACE reads, TCRdb lists one record per CDR3 protein. Among nearly 30,000 distinct CDR3 sequences listed, about 5.7% were seen once. Material for sequencing was whole blood. These receptors originate from an adult who was a healthcare worker with PCR-confirmed SARS-CoV-2 infection or an uninfected control (not recorded which).

A few counts support this clonotype. CDR3 amino acids: CASSYPDPSGQPQHF. CDR3 nucleotide sequence: TGTGCCAGCAGTTACCCCGACCCCTCCGGTCAGCCCCAGCATTTT. This sequence joins TRBV6-6 and TRBJ1-5; D is unresolved. Germline V gives CDR1 MNHNY, CDR2 SVGAGI (reference sequence). V gave up 2 bases and J gave up 6 bases, with 14 bases separating them. CDR3 size: 15 residues.

This clonotype came up many times. The genes are TRBV7-3 and TRBJ1-5; D unclear. Germline V gene sequence: CDR1 SGHTA, CDR2 FQGTGA. Trimming shortened V by 3 bases and J by 7 bases, and 10 bases separated the two germline ends. The CDR3 has 13 residues. Here the CDR3 reads CASSFQLEQPQHF. The CDR3 DNA is TGTGCCAGCAGCTTTCAACTGGAACAGCCCCAGCATTTT.

This clonotype has ten or more counts. The gene calls are TRBV7-2 and TRBJ1-6, with D perhaps matching TRBD1 (5 bases). Trimming took 7 bases from V and 10 from J, leaving 20 bases between them. Germline V gives CDR1 SGHTA, CDR2 FQGNSA. CDR3 length equals 15 residues. The chain's CDR3 is CASNMGQGLGSPLHF. Written as DNA, the CDR3 is TGTGCCAGCAACATGGGGCAGGGTCTGGGCTCACCCCTCCACTTT. Together with reference TRBV7-2 and TRBJ1-6, the CDR3 gives the full variable domain: GAGVSQSPSNKVTEKGKDVELRCDPISGHTALYWYRQSLGQGLEFLIYFQGNSAPDKSGLPSDRFSAERTGGSVSTLTIQRTQQEDSAVYLCASNMGQGLGSPLHFGNGTRLTVT.

This clonotype occurred many times. V is TRBV27 and J is TRBJ1-1; D might be TRBD1 (6 bases). Deletions cut 7 bases from V and 0 bases from J, with 12 bases between. This CDR3 comprises 14 residues. CDR1 is MNHEY, CDR2 SMNVEV, per germline (reference sequence). CDR3: CASTQGGLNTEAFF. CDR3 coding DNA: TGTGCCAGCACCCAAGGGGGGCTGAACACTGAAGCTTTCTTT.